This T cell receptor (beta chain) is from a study of blood T cell repertoires in COVID-19. Whole-study context: Acute and convalescent COVID-19 samples came from the United States, Italy and Spain. From T cells, B-cell-depleted T cells, or PBMCs came the material, which was cDNA or gDNA.

Profiling relied on immunoSEQ multiplex PCR, and the TCRdb table lists in-frame clones only, not all of them. The top ten clones hold less than 2% of a sample with hundreds of thousands of clones, roughly 90% of them seen once. The germline V and J ends were trimmed by 5 bases and 5 bases, with 20 bases remaining between them. CDR3 length equals 16 residues. The germline gives CDR1 MGHRA, CDR2 YSYEKL. This TCR was sampled from a woman in her thirties with COVID-19, enrolled during active disease. The chain combines TRBV4-1 with TRBJ2-3; TRBD1 is a possible D gene (5 bases). The source material was peripheral blood. CDR3 region: CASSLQPGMPGDTQYF. CDR3 coding DNA: TGCGCCAGCAGCTTGCAACCAGGGATGCCTGGAGATACGCAGTATTTT.